These T cell receptor beta chains were read from a single sample in a study of lymphopenia after photon versus proton radiotherapy. TCRdb's table, derived via immunoSEQ multiplex PCR, lists solely in-frame clones and lacks some. The sample holds some 7,000 clones, approximately 77% seen once. The sequencing here drew on peripheral blood, taken from a patient treated with photon-based radiotherapy. The source of these receptors is a man aged 25-40 years with gastric cancer. CDR3s include the opening cysteine and the closing phenylalanine or tryptophan. A D gene is named only where the DNA matches it firmly. Clone size is not always given. Where it is, it says once, few, many or a class for expanded clones.

CDR3nt | CDR3aa | d_gene | abundance | j_gene | v_gene
TGCGCCAGCATGGGACTAGCGGGAGTTGAGCAGTACTTC | CASMGLAGVEQYF | TRBD2 | . | TRBJ2-7 | TRBV5-1
TGCGCCAGCAGCCAAGACAGCGGGGGGTATTTGAACACCGGGGAGCTGTTTTTT | CASSQDSGGYLNTGELFF | TRBD2 | . | TRBJ2-2 | TRBV4-1
TGTGCCAGCAGCGTCCGGCCTGACCCGGATACGCAGTATTTT | CASSVRPDPDTQYF | . | . | TRBJ2-3 | TRBV9
TGTGCCAGCCGACCTAGCGGGGACAATGAGCAGTTCTTC | CASRPSGDNEQFF | TRBD2 | once | TRBJ2-1 | TRBV18
TGTGCCAGCAGCCCGGACCCCACCGGGGAGCTGTTTTTT | CASSPDPTGELFF | . | . | TRBJ2-2 | TRBV16
TGTGCCAGCAGTCGGACTAGTAGGGAGACCCAGTACTTC | CASSRTSRETQYF | TRBD2 | . | TRBJ2-5 | TRBV6-5
TGTGCCAGCAGCCCAGAATGGGACTCTGGGGCCAACGTCCTGACTTTC | CASSPEWDSGANVLTF | . | . | TRBJ2-6 | TRBV7-2
TGTGCCAGCAGCTTCTCGGGGGACGGCTACACCTTC | CASSFSGDGYTF | . | . | TRBJ1-2 | TRBV7-9
TGTGCCAGCAGCGTAGACAGCAATGAGCAGTTCTTC | CASSVDSNEQFF | . | . | TRBJ2-1 | TRBV9
TGTGCCAGCAGTCTAGACCGGGTTGAAGCTTTCTTT | CASSLDRVEAFF | . | once | TRBJ1-1 | TRBV7-6
TGCGCCAGCGTCCCCCAACCTCCCTTTGCAACTAATGAAAAACTGTTTTTT | CASVPQPPFATNEKLFF | . | . | TRBJ1-4 | TRBV5-1